This TCR beta chain was captured by sequencing in a study of graft-versus-host responses after intestinal transplantation. Notes on this clone: What it binds is not known.

Profiling relied on immunoSEQ multiplex PCR, and the TCRdb table lists in-frame clones only, not all of them. The data show around 99,000 clones, around 90% seen once. Findings and limits, study-wide: Some GvH clones appeared in ileal mucosa or blood before recipient bone marrow. Allografts carried high graft-versus-host to host-versus-graft clonal ratios in patients having graft-donor T cell macrochimerism. Circulating GvH clone levels at their peak were associated with HvG declines (early post-transplant).

CDR3 length: 12 amino acids. From germline, CDR1 is ENHRY and CDR2 SYGVKD. V shed 6 bases and J 6 bases; nucleotides not matched to a gene: 1. The clonotype originates from a human donor who was the organ donor for an intestinal transplant. This chain uses TRBV10-3 with TRBJ2-1; 8 bases align to TRBD2. The sample here was unstimulated CD4+ T cells sorted from spleen or lymph node cells, taken before transplant. This chain's CDR3 is CAISGGANEQFF. In nucleotides, the CDR3 is TGTGCCATCAGCGGGGGGGCCAATGAGCAGTTCTTC.